Listed below are T cell receptor beta chains from one sample, sequenced in a study of blood T cell repertoires in COVID-19. This table comes from immunoSEQ multiplex PCR, and its TCRdb copy is limited to in-frame clones, with some not included. The sample shows approximately 350,000 clones, roughly 90% of them seen only once. The specimen was peripheral blood. The receptors come from a woman between 70 and 85 years old with COVID-19, enrolled during active disease. Each CDR3 is given with its conserved first and last residue. Each record gives: D gene, clone size, V gene, J gene, CDR3 protein, CDR3 DNA. D genes are given only for firm matches. Some rows mark clone size as missing; the rest say once, few, many or name a class of expanded clone.

>TRBD1|-|TRBV2|TRBJ1-5
CASSEDRGGNQPQHF
TGTGCCAGCAGTGAAGACAGGGGGGGCAATCAGCCCCAGCATTTT
>TRBD1|-|TRBV5-6|TRBJ2-1
CASSSRLQGKGQFF
TGTGCCAGCAGCTCGCGTTTACAGGGGAAGGGGCAGTTCTTC
>TRBD1|-|TRBV5-1|TRBJ2-1
CASSAPLPRDRESPTPFNEQFF
TGCGCCAGCAGCGCACCCCTTCCCCGGGACAGGGAAAGTCCTACCCCCTTCAATGAGCAGTTCTTC
>-|-|TRBV19|TRBJ1-1
CASSIRGLSTEAFF
TGTGCCAGTAGTATCCGGGGTCTTAGCACTGAAGCTTTCTTT
>-|-|TRBV7-9|TRBJ1-2
CASSLAVFGYTF
TGTGCCAGCAGCTTAGCCGTCTTTGGCTACACCTTC
>TRBD2|-|TRBV9|TRBJ2-5
CASSVEGTSGVETQYF
TGTGCCAGCAGCGTAGAGGGGACTAGCGGGGTGGAGACCCAGTACTTC
>-|few|TRBV5-4|TRBJ1-1
CASSLEGLLNTEAFF
TGTGCCAGCAGCTTGGAGGGACTACTGAACACTGAAGCTTTCTTT
>-|-|TRBV15|TRBJ1-5
CATSRGEGGANQPQHF
TGTGCCACCAGCAGGGGGGAAGGGGGTGCCAATCAGCCCCAGCATTTT
>-|-|TRBV12-3/TRBV12-4|TRBJ2-4
CASSMKGENIQYF
TGTGCCAGCAGTATGAAGGGGGAAAACATTCAGTACTTC
>-|few|TRBV10-2|TRBJ1-5
CASMAQGSQPQHF
TGCGCCAGCATGGCACAGGGAAGCCAGCCCCAGCATTTT
>TRBD2|-|TRBV7-6|TRBJ2-1
CASSLAPPGLAGANEQFF
TGTGCCAGCAGCTTAGCGCCCCCGGGACTAGCGGGGGCCAATGAGCAGTTCTTC
>TRBD1|-|TRBV18|TRBJ1-2
CASSPGPQQGFNGYTF
TGTGCCAGCTCACCCGGCCCTCAACAGGGGTTCAATGGCTACACCTTC
>TRBD1|-|TRBV5-1|TRBJ1-1
CASSLGTGNTEAFF
TGCGCCAGCAGCTTGGGGACAGGGAACACTGAAGCTTTCTTT
>-|-|TRBV19|TRBJ2-5
CASKAGAGTQYF
TGTGCCAGTAAGGCGGGGGCCGGGACCCAGTACTTC
>TRBD1|once|TRBV19|TRBJ2-2
CASSRTGYTGELFF
TGTGCCAGTTCGAGGACAGGGTACACCGGGGAGCTGTTTTTT
>-|-|TRBV10-3|TRBJ1-1
CAISENDRINSEAFF
TGTGCCATCAGTGAGAATGACAGAATAAACTCTGAAGCTTTCTTT
>-|-|TRBV2|TRBJ2-1
CASSGESSYNEQFF
TGTGCCAGCAGTGGAGAAAGCTCCTACAATGAGCAGTTCTTC
>-|-|TRBV9|TRBJ2-2
CASTLGGDTGELFF
TGTGCCAGCACCTTGGGGGGTGACACCGGGGAGCTGTTTTTT
>-|-|TRBV7-2|TRBJ1-2
CASSRGGREGYTF
TGTGCCAGCAGCCGGGGAGGTCGGGAGGGCTACACCTTC
>TRBD1|-|TRBV7-2|TRBJ1-2
CASSLQTGAEGYTF
TGTGCCAGCAGCTTACAGACAGGGGCGGAGGGCTACACCTTC
>-|-|TRBV2|TRBJ2-5
CASSEAGSLETQYF
TGTGCCAGCAGTGAGGCAGGGTCGTTGGAGACCCAGTACTTC
>-|-|TRBV11-2|TRBJ1-4
CASSQGSNEKLFF
TGTGCCAGCAGCCAGGGGTCTAATGAAAAACTGTTTTTT
>-|few|TRBV7-2|TRBJ1-3
CASSFEAGNTIYF
TGTGCCAGCAGCTTCGAGGCTGGAAACACCATATATTTT
>-|-|TRBV6-5|TRBJ1-4
CASSYRGSNEKLFF
TGTGCCAGCAGTTATCGGGGTTCTAATGAAAAACTGTTTTTT
>-|-|TRBV3-1/TRBV3-2|TRBJ2-2
CASSLKGHSDTGELFF
TGTGCCAGCAGCCTAAAGGGACATAGCGACACCGGGGAGCTGTTTTTT
>-|-|TRBV19|TRBJ1-1
CASSDSGDTEAFF
TGTGCCAGTTCAGACAGTGGGGACACTGAAGCTTTCTTT
>TRBD1|-|TRBV9|TRBJ2-2
CASSARRTGTSGELFF
TGTGCCAGCAGCGCCCGACGGACAGGAACGTCCGGGGAGCTGTTTTTT
>-|once|TRBV10-3|TRBJ2-1
CAISEAGLHYNEQFF
TGTGCCATCAGTGAGGCGGGGCTCCACTACAATGAGCAGTTCTTC
>-|-|TRBV7-2|TRBJ2-7
CASSLEYGAGLYEQYF
TGTGCCAGCAGCTTAGAATACGGTGCGGGACTTTACGAGCAGTACTTC
>TRBD1|-|TRBV30|TRBJ2-2
CAWGVGTGYTGELFF
TGTGCCTGGGGGGTGGGGACAGGATACACCGGGGAGCTGTTTTTT
>-|-|TRBV21-1|TRBJ1-1
CASSKVSGVNTEAFF
TGTGCCAGCAGCAAAGTCAGCGGGGTGAACACTGAAGCTTTCTTT
>-|-|TRBV27|TRBJ2-5
CASSDRGGQETQYF
TGTGCCAGCAGTGACAGGGGAGGGCAAGAGACCCAGTACTTC
>-|-|TRBV5-6|TRBJ1-4
CASSLGGGGEKLFF
TGTGCCAGCAGCTTAGGCGGGGGCGGAGAAAAACTGTTTTTT
>TRBD2|-|TRBV7-2|TRBJ2-1
CASSLVGSGGPYNEQFF
TGTGCCAGCAGCTTAGTGGGGAGCGGGGGGCCCTACAATGAGCAGTTCTTC
>TRBD1|-|TRBV7-9|TRBJ1-6
CASSLEGGANSLHF
TGTGCCAGCAGCTTAGAAGGGGGCGCGAACTCCCTCCACTTT
>-|-|TRBV2|TRBJ1-1
CASSVALMNTEAFF
TGTGCCAGCAGTGTAGCACTGATGAACACTGAAGCTTTCTTT
>TRBD1|-|TRBV27|TRBJ1-4
CARRQGINEKLFF
TGTGCCAGACGACAGGGGATAAATGAAAAACTGTTTTTT
>-|-|TRBV5-8|TRBJ2-5
CASSPWVAGPETQYF
TGTGCCAGCAGCCCATGGGTCGCAGGCCCAGAGACCCAGTACTTC
>-|-|TRBV5-4|TRBJ1-6
CASSPAGTLRDSPLHF
TGTGCCAGCAGCCCTGCGGGGACCCTCCGGGATTCACCCCTCCACTTT